This TCR beta chain was captured in a study of T cells in Graves' hyperthyroidism and ophthalmopathy. Germline CDR1 SGHTA, CDR2 FQGTGA. This CDR3 is 16 amino acids long. J was trimmed by 3 bases and V by 0 bases; bases with no gene match: 5. Regions amplified from RNA transcripts were the TCR beta CDR3 regions. The HTBI primer set served for first-round RT-PCR of the TCR CDR3. TCRdb analysed the multiplex PCR reads with MiXCR anew, one entry per CDR3 protein. Seen here are 150,000 or so distinct CDR3 sequences, over 8% observed once, and the top ten hold around 20%. In its sample, this clonotype was seen a few times.

This clonotype originated in a woman aged 18-29 years with Graves' hyperthyroidism that later progressed to Graves' ophthalmopathy. The chain links TRBV7-3 to TRBJ1-3; the match to TRBD1 covers 7 bases. Source material: blood. The CDR3, as DNA: TGTGCCAGCAGCTTAACCACAGGGGCGGGTGGAAACACCATATATTTT. This gives the protein CASSLTTGAGGNTIYF.